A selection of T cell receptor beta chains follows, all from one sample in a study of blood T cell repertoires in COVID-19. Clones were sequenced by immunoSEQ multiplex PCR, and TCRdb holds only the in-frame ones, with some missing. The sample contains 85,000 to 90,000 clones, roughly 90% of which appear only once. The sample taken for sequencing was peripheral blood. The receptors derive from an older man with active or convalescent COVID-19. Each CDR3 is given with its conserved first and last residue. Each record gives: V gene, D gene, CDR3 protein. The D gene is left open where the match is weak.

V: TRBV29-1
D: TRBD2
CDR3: CSVDIAGGRHNEQFF

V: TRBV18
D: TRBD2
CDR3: CASSTSGRASYNEQFF

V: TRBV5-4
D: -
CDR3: CASSRGRGTLDGEQFF

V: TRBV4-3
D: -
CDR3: CASSQDSRAFF

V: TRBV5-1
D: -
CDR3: CASSLERLTDTQYF

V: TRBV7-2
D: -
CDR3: CASSLSPGQVTYEQYF

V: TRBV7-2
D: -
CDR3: CASSFTSTMSTDTQYF

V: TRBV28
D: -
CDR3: CASSFLGRPEAFF

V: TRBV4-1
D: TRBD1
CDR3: CASSQGGTGVQETQYF

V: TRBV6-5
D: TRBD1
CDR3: CASSWDRKNTGELFF

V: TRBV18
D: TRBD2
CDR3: CASSDLAGGYEQFF

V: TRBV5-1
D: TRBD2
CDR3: CASSLGSGDGTETQYF

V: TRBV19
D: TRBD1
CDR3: CASSIQNRGRNEQFF

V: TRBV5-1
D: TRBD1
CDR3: CASSLDRGSDYGYTF

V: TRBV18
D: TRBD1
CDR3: CASSPQRQGADGYTF

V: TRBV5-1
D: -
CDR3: CASSAGGGSYSNQPQHF

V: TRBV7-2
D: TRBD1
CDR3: CASSLAGPGTAHNSPLHF

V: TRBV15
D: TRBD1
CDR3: CATSRDRGDTDTQYF

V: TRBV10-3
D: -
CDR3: CAISESHAGLRGQETQYF

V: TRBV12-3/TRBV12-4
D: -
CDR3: CASSLAGLMEQFF

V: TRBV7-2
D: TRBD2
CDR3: CASSFSSGILGTDTQYF

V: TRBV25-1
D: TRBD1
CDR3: CASSGQGARTFF

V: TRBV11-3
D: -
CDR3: CASSLGLKEQFF

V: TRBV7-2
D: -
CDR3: CASSSRHLSGNEQFF

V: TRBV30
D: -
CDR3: CAWSEGGVILYTF

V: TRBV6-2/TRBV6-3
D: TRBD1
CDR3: CASSYFGTGSHEQFF

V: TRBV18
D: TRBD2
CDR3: CASSPPLAGETQYF

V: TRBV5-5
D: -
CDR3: CASSLLQGGYGYTF

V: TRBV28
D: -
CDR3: CASSTIFTGMQETQYF

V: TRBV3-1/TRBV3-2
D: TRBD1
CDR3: CASSHWDRGSNGYTF

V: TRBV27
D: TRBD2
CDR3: CASSLLGRASNTQYF

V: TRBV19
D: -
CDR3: CASSIFRGNYGYTF

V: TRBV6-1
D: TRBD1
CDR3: CASSDLTGSLFYGYTF

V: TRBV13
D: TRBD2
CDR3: CASSPPSGSFTGELFF

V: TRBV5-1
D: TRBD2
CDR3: CASSGSLAGETGELFF

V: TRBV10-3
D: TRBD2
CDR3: CAIREAGGVNEQFF

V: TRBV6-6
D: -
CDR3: CASSSPFQGTDTQYF

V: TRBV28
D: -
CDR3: CASSEPRGYGYTF

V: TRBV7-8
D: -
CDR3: CASSLELRRQETQYF

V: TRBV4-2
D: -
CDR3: CASSQGLIAGEQFF

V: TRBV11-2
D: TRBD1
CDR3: CASSLETGTGAFNEQFF

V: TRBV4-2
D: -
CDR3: CASSQAVEGGQPQHF

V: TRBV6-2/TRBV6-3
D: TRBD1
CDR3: CASSYSIAPGTESNEKLFF

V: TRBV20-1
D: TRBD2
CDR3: CSASGTSLGRTDTQYF

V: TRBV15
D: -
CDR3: CATSREYGATNEKLFF

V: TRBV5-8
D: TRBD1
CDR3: CASSFLGTGGSPLHF